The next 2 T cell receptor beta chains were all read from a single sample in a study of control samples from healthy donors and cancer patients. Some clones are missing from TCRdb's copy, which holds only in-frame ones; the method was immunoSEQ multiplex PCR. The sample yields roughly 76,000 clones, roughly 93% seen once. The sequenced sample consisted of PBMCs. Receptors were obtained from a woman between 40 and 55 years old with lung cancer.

CDR3 nucleotide sequence: TGTGCCAGCTTTGGCCTCCTAGCCAAAAACATTCAGTACTTC. Translating gives CASFGLLAKNIQYF. This sequence joins TRBV2 and TRBJ2-4; D gene unclear. V lost 8 bases and J lost 0, with 11 bases in between. CDR1 SNHLY and CDR2 FYNNEI come from the germline V gene. The CDR3 is made up of 14 amino acids.

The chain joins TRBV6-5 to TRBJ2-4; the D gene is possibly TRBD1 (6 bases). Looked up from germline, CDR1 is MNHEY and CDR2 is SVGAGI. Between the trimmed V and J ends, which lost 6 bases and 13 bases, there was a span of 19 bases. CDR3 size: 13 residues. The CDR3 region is CASRGGRAGTQYF. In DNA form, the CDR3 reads TGTGCCAGCAGAGGGGGACGGGCTGGGACGCAGTACTTC.